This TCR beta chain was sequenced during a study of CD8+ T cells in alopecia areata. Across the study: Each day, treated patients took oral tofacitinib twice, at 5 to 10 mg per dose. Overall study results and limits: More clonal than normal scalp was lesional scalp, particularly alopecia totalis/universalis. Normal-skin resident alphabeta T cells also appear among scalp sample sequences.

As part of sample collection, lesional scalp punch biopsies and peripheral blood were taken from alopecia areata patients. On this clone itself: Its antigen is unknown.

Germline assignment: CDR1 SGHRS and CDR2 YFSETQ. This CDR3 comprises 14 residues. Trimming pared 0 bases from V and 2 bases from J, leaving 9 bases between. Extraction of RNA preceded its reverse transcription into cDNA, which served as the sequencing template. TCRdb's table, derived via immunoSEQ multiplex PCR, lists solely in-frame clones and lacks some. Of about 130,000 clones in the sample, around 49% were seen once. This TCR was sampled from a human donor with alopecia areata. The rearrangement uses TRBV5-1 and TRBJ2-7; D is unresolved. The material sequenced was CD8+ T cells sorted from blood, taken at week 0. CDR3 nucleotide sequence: TGCGCCAGCAGCTTGGCCCCCCGAGCCTACGAGCAGTACTTC. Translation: CASSLAPRAYEQYF.